Shown below are 8 T cell receptor beta chains from a single sample sequenced in a study of blood T cell repertoires in COVID-19. Sequencing used immunoSEQ multiplex PCR; TCRdb keeps in-frame clones, though not all of them. Of 200,000 to 300,000 clones listed, approximately 87% are singletons. The material sequenced was peripheral blood. The receptor set was obtained from a woman aged 50 to 60 with acute or convalescent COVID-19.

The chain links TRBV6-5 to TRBJ2-3; TRBD1 agrees at 7 bases. The V and J ends lost 1 base and 6 bases, in that order; junction bases with no gene match: 4. CDR1 and CDR2 from the germline V gene are MNHEY and SVGAGI. This CDR3 is 14 amino acids long. The CDR3 reads CASSYFDRADTQYF. The DNA of the CDR3 is TGTGCCAGCAGTTACTTCGACAGGGCGGATACGCAGTATTTT.

This chain uses TRBV28 with TRBJ2-1; 13 bases line up with TRBD2. CDR3 length: 16 residues. Germline trimming cut 6 bases from V and 8 bases from J; bases unmatched to any gene: 10. Germline CDR1 MDHEN, CDR2 SYDVKM. The CDR3 bases are TGTGCCAGCAGGCTACCGGGACTAGCGGGGTTTTATGAGCAGTTCTTC. Its protein product is CASRLPGLAGFYEQFF.

This clone was recorded a few times. This chain links TRBV10-3 with TRBJ1-2, with D possibly TRBD1 on 5 matching bases. The CDR3 has 18 residues. CDR1 is ENHRY, CDR2 SYGVKD, per germline. Trimming shortened V by 3 bases and J by 0 bases, and 20 bases separated the two germline ends. CDR3 loop: CAISDARNWGQPNYGYTF. The CDR3 DNA reads TGTGCCATCAGTGACGCGAGGAATTGGGGCCAGCCTAACTATGGCTACACCTTC.

The V call is TRBV28, the J call TRBJ2-1, with TRBD2 matching over 11 bases. The length of the CDR3 is 16 residues. Looked up from germline, CDR1 is MDHEN and CDR2 is SYDVKM. The V segment lost 2 bases and the J segment 9 bases; nucleotides outside the gene matches: 9. The DNA of the CDR3 is TGTGCCAGCAGTTTAGGGTACCTAGCGGGAGGTAGTGAGCAGTTCTTC. Translating gives CASSLGYLAGGSEQFF.

V gene TRBV3-1 (or the pseudogene TRBV3-2) combines with J gene TRBJ2-3; 9 nucleotides agree with TRBD2. Germline V CDR1 and CDR2: LGHDT, YNNKEL (reference sequence). CDR3 size: 16 residues. V lost 6 bases to trimming and J lost 5 bases; unmatched junction nucleotides: 12. In nucleotides, the CDR3 is TGTGCCAGCAGACCCGCCGGCGGGAGGGCCCTAGATACGCAGTATTTT. This sequence encodes CASRPAGGRALDTQYF.

The CDR3 nucleotides read TGTGCCAGCAGCGCGCGGACAGGGGAGTCTCGCGAGCAGTACTTC. Translation gives CASSARTGESREQYF. The chain employs TRBV9 and TRBJ2-7; 9 nucleotides line up with TRBD1. The CDR3 contains 15 residues. With V trimmed by 3 bases and J by 6 bases, 10 bases remained unmatched. Germline-derived CDR1 and CDR2 are SGDLS and YYNGEE.

The CDR3 reads CASSLALGGVSEKLFF. For the CDR3, the DNA is TGTGCCAGCAGCTTAGCGCTCGGGGGGGTGAGTGAAAAACTGTTTTTT. The rearrangement links TRBV7-4 to TRBJ1-4; D may be TRBD1 (5 bases). Between the trimmed V and J ends, which lost 0 bases and 7 bases, there was a span of 15 bases. The CDR3 runs to 16 residues. Germline lookup yields CDR1 SGHVT and CDR2 SQSDAQ. The entire variable domain, with the rest obtained from reference TRBV7-4 and TRBJ1-4, is as follows: GAGVSQSPRYKVAKRGRDVALRCDSISGHVTLYWYRQTLGQGSEVLTYSQSDAQRDKSGRPSGRFSAERPERSVSTLKIQRTEQGDSAVYLCASSLALGGVSEKLFFGSGTQLSVL.

The chain employs TRBV5-1 and TRBJ2-1; 12 nucleotides agree with TRBD2. Trimming at V came to 3 bases and at J to 5 bases, leaving 6 bases not matched to a gene. CDR3 length: 16 amino acids. Germline V gene data show CDR1 as SGHRS and CDR2 as YFSETQ. This CDR3 reads CASSSSLAGGDNEQFF. The CDR3 DNA sequence: TGCGCCAGCAGCTCTTCGCTAGCGGGAGGGGACAATGAGCAGTTCTTC.